This T cell receptor beta chain was retrieved from a study of CXCR3-negative and CXCR3-positive naive CD8 T cells. General study results and limits: Sequencing showed both naive subsets with comparably high diversity, and memory CD8+ cells much lower. TRBV-TRBJ usage matched between naive CXCR3-negative and CXCR3-positive cells but not between memory cells. Compared with CXCR3-negative naive cells, CXCR3-positive naive cells showed more hydrophobic TRB CDR3s. Researchers report CXCR3 expression partially decreased after cryopreservation, with fresh PBMCs used in most assays.

Naivety in CD8+ T cells corresponded to a CD45RO-CCR7+CD27+CD95- phenotype. The study made its TRB cDNA libraries by 5' RACE, adding UMI labels. TCRdb processed the 5' RACE reads again and assigns one entry to each CDR3 protein, with no DNA. The data show tens of thousands of distinct CDR3 sequences, and the top ten clones hold 0.53%. About this clonotype: Its matching antigen is unknown.

The material sequenced was naive CXCR3+ CD8+ T cells from blood. This sample's subset: CD45RO-CCR7+CD27+CD95- naive CD8+ T cells expressing CXCR3 (TNR3+). The sequence came from a human donor in good health. Some clones in this sample may be carry-over from other donors' samples.

The CDR3 region is CSVDTRTDTQYF. This chain joins TRBV29-1 and TRBJ2-3. The CDR3 runs 12 residues. CDR1 is SQVTM and CDR2 is ANQGSEA in the germline V gene.